This TCR beta chain appears in the sequencing data of a study of CXCR3-negative and CXCR3-positive naive CD8 T cells. As for this clonotype: Antigen: not known.

UMI labels and 5' RACE were used to prepare the TRB cDNA libraries. TCRdb re-called the 5' RACE reads and shows each CDR3 protein once, DNA omitted. The sample holds about 56,000 distinct CDR3 sequences. This CDR3 has 13 residues. Germline V gene lookup returns CDR1 DFQATT and CDR2 SNEGSKA (reference sequence). Study observations and caveats: CD5 surface expression was similar among naive subsets, and TCR strength was estimated by inference from TRB CDR3 properties. The majority of assays used fresh PBMCs, and CXCR3 expression partially decreased after cryopreservation. Each naive subset displayed comparably high diversity, whereas memory CD8+ cells displayed much lower diversity. Similar TRBV-TRBJ usage characterized naive CXCR3-negative and CXCR3-positive cells; memory cells differed.

The rearrangement links TRBV20-1 to TRBJ2-7. This TCR was recovered from a human donor in good health. Some clones in this sample may be carry-over from other donors' samples. The specimen sequenced was memory CD8+ T cells from blood. The CDR3 sequence is CSARGQISYEQYF.